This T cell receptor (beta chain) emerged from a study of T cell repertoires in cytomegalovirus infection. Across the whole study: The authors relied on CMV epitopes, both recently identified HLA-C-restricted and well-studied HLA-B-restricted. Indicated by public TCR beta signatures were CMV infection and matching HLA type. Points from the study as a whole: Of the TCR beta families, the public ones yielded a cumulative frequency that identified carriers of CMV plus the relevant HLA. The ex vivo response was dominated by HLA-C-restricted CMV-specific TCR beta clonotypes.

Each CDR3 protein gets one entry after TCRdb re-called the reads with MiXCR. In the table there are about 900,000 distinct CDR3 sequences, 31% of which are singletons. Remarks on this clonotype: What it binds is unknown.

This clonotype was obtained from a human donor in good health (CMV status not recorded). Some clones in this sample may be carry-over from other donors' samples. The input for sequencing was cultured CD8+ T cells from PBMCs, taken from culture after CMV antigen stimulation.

The CDR3 here is CASSQSTGRQPQHF. CDR3 bases: TGTGCCAGCAGCCAATCTACAGGGAGGCAGCCCCAGCATTTT. The genes are TRBV3-1 and TRBJ1-5; D may be TRBD1 (6 bases). Trimming took off 2 bases at V and 7 bases at J, with 12 bases between the two ends. The CDR3 runs 14 residues. Germline V gene sequence: CDR1 LGHDT, CDR2 YNNKEL (reference sequence).